This T cell receptor (beta chain) was observed in a study of CD8 T cells in ankylosing spondylitis. The CDR3 has 14 amino acids. MiXCR, applied by TCRdb to the 5' RACE reads, yields one record per CDR3 protein. This table has fewer than 500,000 distinct CDR3 sequences, around 24% appearing once. Study observations and caveats: Typical of ankylosing spondylitis blood, it appeared, was a TCR beta motif of under 10 highly homologous variants. Past research had described some motif variants in reactive arthritis synovial fluid and blood.

This clonotype was seen a few times. Antigen specificity is unknown. The clonotype comes from a male donor with ankylosing spondylitis. The material sequenced was blood, either unsorted or a sorted T cell fraction (not recorded which). The rearrangement uses TRBV21-1 and TRBJ1-5. TRBV21-1 has pseudogene status. In nucleotides, the CDR3 is TGTGCCAGCAGCAAAGGTCGACGGAATCAGCCCCAGCATTTT. Translated, it gives CASSKGRRNQPQHF.